This is a list of T cell receptor beta chains from one sample in a study of follicular helper T cells after annual influenza vaccination. Profiling relied on immunoSEQ multiplex PCR, and the TCRdb table lists in-frame clones only, not all of them. The sample holds about 15,000 clones, approximately 84% seen once. The sample was CXCR5+ CD38- circulating T follicular helper cells from blood, taken 7 days after influenza vaccination. These receptors came from an adult who received the influenza vaccine. CDR3s include the opening cysteine and the closing phenylalanine or tryptophan. A D gene is named only where the DNA matches it firmly. Clone size is not always given. Where it is, it says once, few, many or a class for expanded clones.

j_gene: TRBJ1-2
v_gene: TRBV7-2
abundance: .
d_gene: TRBD1
CDR3aa: CASSSTGQGGGYTF
CDR3nt: TGTGCCAGCAGCTCAACGGGACAGGGTGGCGGCTACACCTTC

j_gene: TRBJ2-2
v_gene: TRBV2
abundance: .
d_gene: .
CDR3aa: CASSRLGGGTGELFF
CDR3nt: TGTGCCAGCAGTAGGCTGGGGGGAGGCACCGGGGAGCTGTTTTTT

j_gene: TRBJ1-6
v_gene: TRBV6-5
abundance: once
d_gene: TRBD1
CDR3aa: CASSPSQGSYSPLHF
CDR3nt: TGTGCCAGCAGCCCCTCACAGGGGTCCTATTCACCCCTCCACTTT

j_gene: TRBJ2-7
v_gene: TRBV7-8
abundance: .
d_gene: .
CDR3aa: CASSPREGAVTEQYF
CDR3nt: TGTGCCAGCAGCCCCCGGGAGGGGGCCGTGACGGAGCAGTACTTC

j_gene: TRBJ2-1
v_gene: TRBV7-7
abundance: .
d_gene: TRBD2
CDR3aa: CASSPRLAGGPEQFF
CDR3nt: TGTGCTAGCAGCCCTCGGCTAGCGGGAGGCCCTGAGCAGTTCTTC

j_gene: TRBJ2-2
v_gene: TRBV6-1
abundance: .
d_gene: .
CDR3aa: CAARNAGELFF
CDR3nt: TGTGCCGCCAGAAACGCCGGGGAGCTGTTTTTT

j_gene: TRBJ2-5
v_gene: TRBV11-3
abundance: .
d_gene: TRBD2
CDR3aa: CASSSGSSGDQETQYF
CDR3nt: TGTGCCAGCAGCTCAGGATCTAGCGGTGACCAAGAGACCCAGTACTTC

j_gene: TRBJ2-7
v_gene: TRBV7-2
abundance: .
d_gene: .
CDR3aa: CASLLDGDAYEQYF
CDR3nt: TGTGCCAGCCTTCTGGACGGGGATGCCTACGAGCAGTACTTC

j_gene: TRBJ2-3
v_gene: TRBV5-4
abundance: .
d_gene: TRBD2
CDR3aa: CASSFILAGGPADTQYF
CDR3nt: TGTGCCAGCAGCTTTATTCTAGCGGGGGGGCCGGCAGATACGCAGTATTTT

j_gene: TRBJ1-4
v_gene: TRBV5-1
abundance: .
d_gene: TRBD1
CDR3aa: CASSLQGRNEKLFF
CDR3nt: TGCGCCAGCAGCTTACAGGGGAGGAATGAAAAACTGTTTTTT

j_gene: TRBJ1-5
v_gene: TRBV6-6
abundance: .
d_gene: TRBD1
CDR3aa: CASSLGTGLMPQHF
CDR3nt: TGTGCCAGCAGTCTAGGGACAGGTCTAATGCCCCAGCATTTT

j_gene: TRBJ2-7
v_gene: TRBV18
abundance: .
d_gene: TRBD2
CDR3aa: CASSPGLAGDEQYF
CDR3nt: TGTGCCAGCTCACCGGGACTAGCGGGAGACGAGCAGTACTTC

j_gene: TRBJ1-4
v_gene: TRBV7-2
abundance: .
d_gene: .
CDR3aa: CASSNHYGQSEKLFF
CDR3nt: TGTGCCAGCAGCAATCACTACGGACAGTCTGAAAAACTGTTTTTT

j_gene: TRBJ2-1
v_gene: TRBV11-2
abundance: .
d_gene: .
CDR3aa: CASSPRVRGPYNEQFF
CDR3nt: TGTGCCAGCAGCCCAAGGGTAAGGGGCCCCTACAATGAGCAGTTCTTC

j_gene: TRBJ1-1
v_gene: TRBV5-1
abundance: .
d_gene: .
CDR3aa: CASSLPPGNTEAFF
CDR3nt: TGCGCCAGCAGCCTACCCCCCGGTAACACTGAAGCTTTCTTT

j_gene: TRBJ1-2
v_gene: TRBV29-1
abundance: .
d_gene: .
CDR3aa: CSVDTDTNYGYTF
CDR3nt: TGCAGCGTTGATACAGACACTAACTATGGCTACACCTTC

j_gene: TRBJ1-1
v_gene: TRBV5-1
abundance: once
d_gene: .
CDR3aa: CASSLGRADTEAFF
CDR3nt: TGCGCCAGCAGCTTGGGGAGGGCGGACACTGAAGCTTTCTTT

j_gene: TRBJ2-7
v_gene: TRBV28
abundance: few
d_gene: .
CDR3aa: CASSRYEQYF
CDR3nt: TGTGCCAGCAGCCGCTACGAGCAGTACTTC

j_gene: TRBJ2-1
v_gene: TRBV28
abundance: .
d_gene: .
CDR3aa: CASSKAINEQFF
CDR3nt: TGTGCCAGCAGTAAAGCGATCAATGAGCAGTTCTTC

j_gene: TRBJ2-3
v_gene: TRBV5-1
abundance: .
d_gene: TRBD2
CDR3aa: CASADGRGGDTQYF
CDR3nt: TGCGCCAGCGCCGATGGACGGGGGGGGGATACGCAGTATTTT

j_gene: TRBJ2-7
v_gene: TRBV29-1
abundance: .
d_gene: TRBD2
CDR3aa: CSGSGSDYEQYF
CDR3nt: TGCAGCGGTAGCGGGAGTGACTACGAGCAGTACTTC

j_gene: TRBJ2-7
v_gene: TRBV7-2
abundance: few
d_gene: .
CDR3aa: CASSLTAYEQYF
CDR3nt: TGTGCCAGCAGCTTAACTGCCTACGAGCAGTACTTC

j_gene: TRBJ1-3
v_gene: TRBV4-1
abundance: .
d_gene: .
CDR3aa: CASQQLPSGNTIYF
CDR3nt: TGCGCCAGCCAACAGCTCCCCTCTGGAAACACCATATATTTT

j_gene: TRBJ1-1
v_gene: TRBV6-1
abundance: .
d_gene: .
CDR3aa: CASSNRRYTEAFF
CDR3nt: TGTGCCAGCAGTAACCGGCGGTACACTGAAGCTTTCTTT

j_gene: TRBJ2-7
v_gene: TRBV7-8
abundance: .
d_gene: .
CDR3aa: CASSLAGQGARQYF
CDR3nt: TGTGCCAGCAGCTTAGCTGGGCAGGGCGCACGGCAGTACTTC

j_gene: TRBJ2-7
v_gene: TRBV11-2
abundance: few
d_gene: TRBD2
CDR3aa: CASSLEASGRYEQYF
CDR3nt: TGTGCCAGCAGCTTAGAGGCTAGCGGGCGCTACGAGCAGTACTTC

j_gene: TRBJ2-3
v_gene: TRBV5-1
abundance: .
d_gene: .
CDR3aa: CASSFTSGTDTQYF
CDR3nt: TGCGCCAGCAGCTTTACTTCGGGCACAGATACGCAGTATTTT

j_gene: TRBJ2-2
v_gene: TRBV11-3
abundance: .
d_gene: .
CDR3aa: CASSSLVDGELFF
CDR3nt: TGTGCCAGCAGCTCCCTAGTTGACGGGGAGCTGTTTTTT

j_gene: TRBJ2-1
v_gene: TRBV6-1
abundance: .
d_gene: .
CDR3aa: CASSETVRGGATYNEQFF
CDR3nt: TGTGCCAGCAGTGAAACAGTGAGGGGGGGGGCAACCTACAATGAGCAGTTCTTC